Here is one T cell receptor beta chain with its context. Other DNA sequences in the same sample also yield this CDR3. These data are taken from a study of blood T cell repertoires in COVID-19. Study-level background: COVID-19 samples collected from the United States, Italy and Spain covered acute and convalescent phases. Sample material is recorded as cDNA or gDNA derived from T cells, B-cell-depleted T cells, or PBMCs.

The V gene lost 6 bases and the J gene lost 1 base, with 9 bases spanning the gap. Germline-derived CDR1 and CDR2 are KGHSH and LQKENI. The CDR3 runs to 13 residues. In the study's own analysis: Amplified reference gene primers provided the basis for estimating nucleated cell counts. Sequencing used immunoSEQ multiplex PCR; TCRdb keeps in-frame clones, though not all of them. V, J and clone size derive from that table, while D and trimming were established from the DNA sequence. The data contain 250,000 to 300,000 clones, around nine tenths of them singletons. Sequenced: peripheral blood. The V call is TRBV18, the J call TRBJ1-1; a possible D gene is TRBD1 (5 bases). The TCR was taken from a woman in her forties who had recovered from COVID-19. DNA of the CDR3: TGTGCCAGCTCGCCGACAGAGAACACTGAAGCTTTCTTT. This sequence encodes CASSPTENTEAFF. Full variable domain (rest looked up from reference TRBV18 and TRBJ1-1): NAGVMQNPRHLVRRRGQEARLRCSPMKGHSHVYWYRQLPEEGLKFMVYLQKENIIDESGMPKERFSAEFPKEGPSILRIQQVVRGDSAAYFCASSPTENTEAFFGQGTRLTVV.